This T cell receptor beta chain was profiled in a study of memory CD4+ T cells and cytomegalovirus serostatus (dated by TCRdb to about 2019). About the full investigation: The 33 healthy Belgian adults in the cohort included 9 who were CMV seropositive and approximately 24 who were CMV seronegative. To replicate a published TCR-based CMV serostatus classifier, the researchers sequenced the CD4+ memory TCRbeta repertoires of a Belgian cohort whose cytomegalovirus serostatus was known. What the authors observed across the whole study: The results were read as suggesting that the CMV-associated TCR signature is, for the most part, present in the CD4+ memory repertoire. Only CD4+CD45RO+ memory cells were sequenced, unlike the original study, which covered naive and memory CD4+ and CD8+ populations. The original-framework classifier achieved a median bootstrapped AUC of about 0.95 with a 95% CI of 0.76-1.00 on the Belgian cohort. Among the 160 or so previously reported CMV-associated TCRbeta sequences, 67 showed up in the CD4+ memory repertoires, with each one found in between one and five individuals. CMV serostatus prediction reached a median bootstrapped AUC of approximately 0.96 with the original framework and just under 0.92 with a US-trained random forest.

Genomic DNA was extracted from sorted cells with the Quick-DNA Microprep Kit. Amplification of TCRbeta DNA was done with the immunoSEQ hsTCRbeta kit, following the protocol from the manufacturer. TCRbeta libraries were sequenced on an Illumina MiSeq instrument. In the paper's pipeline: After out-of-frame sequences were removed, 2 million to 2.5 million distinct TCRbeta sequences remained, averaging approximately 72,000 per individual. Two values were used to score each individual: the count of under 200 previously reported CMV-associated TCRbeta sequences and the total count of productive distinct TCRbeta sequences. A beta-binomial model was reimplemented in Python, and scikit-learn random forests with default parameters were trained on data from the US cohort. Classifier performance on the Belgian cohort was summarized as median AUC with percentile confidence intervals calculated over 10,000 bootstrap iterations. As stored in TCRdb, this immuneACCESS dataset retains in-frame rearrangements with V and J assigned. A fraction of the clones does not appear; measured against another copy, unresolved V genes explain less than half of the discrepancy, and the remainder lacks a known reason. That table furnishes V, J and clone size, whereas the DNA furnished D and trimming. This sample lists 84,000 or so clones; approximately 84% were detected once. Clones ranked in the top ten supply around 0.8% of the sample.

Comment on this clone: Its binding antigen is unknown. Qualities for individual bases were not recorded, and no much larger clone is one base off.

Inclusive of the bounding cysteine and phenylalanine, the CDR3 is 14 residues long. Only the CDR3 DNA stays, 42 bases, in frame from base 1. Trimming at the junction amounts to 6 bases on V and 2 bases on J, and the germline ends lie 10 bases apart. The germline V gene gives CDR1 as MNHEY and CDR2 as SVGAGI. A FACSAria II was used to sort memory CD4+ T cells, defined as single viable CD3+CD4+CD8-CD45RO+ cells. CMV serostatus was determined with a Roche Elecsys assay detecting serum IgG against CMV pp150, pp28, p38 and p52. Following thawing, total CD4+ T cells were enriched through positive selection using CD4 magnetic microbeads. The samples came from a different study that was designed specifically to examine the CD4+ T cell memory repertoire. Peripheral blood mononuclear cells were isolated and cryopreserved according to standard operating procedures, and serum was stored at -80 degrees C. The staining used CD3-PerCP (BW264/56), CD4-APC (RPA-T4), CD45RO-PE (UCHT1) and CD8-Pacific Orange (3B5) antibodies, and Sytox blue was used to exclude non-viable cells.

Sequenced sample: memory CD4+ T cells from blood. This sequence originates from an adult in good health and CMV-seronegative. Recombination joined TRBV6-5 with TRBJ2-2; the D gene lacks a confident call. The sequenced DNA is TGTGCCAGCAGACCCGACGCCAACACCGGGGAGCTGTTTTTT. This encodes CASRPDANTGELFF.